The clone carrying this T cell receptor (beta chain) was recorded only once. This specimen comes from a study of blood T cell repertoires in COVID-19. Study overall: PBMCs, B-cell-depleted T cells, or T cells provided the cDNA or gDNA that made up the material.

Authors' processing steps: Counts of nucleated cells, estimated from reference gene primer amplification, were obtained. The data were produced by immunoSEQ multiplex PCR, yet TCRdb's version contains in-frame clones alone and is incomplete. The V and J calls and the clone size are those of that table, but D and trimming were determined from the DNA. The data show 40,000 to 60,000 clones, about 88% seen once. The length of the CDR3 is 16 residues. V was cut by 2 bases and J by 0 bases, with 14 bases left in between. Germline assignment: CDR1 KGHSH and CDR2 LQKENI. This rearrangement joins TRBV18 to TRBJ2-7; D remains unclear. The receptor was derived from a human donor in a cohort sampled during active COVID-19. The sequenced sample consisted of peripheral blood. The CDR3 loop reads CASSPLVASTSYEQYF. Here the CDR3 DNA reads TGTGCCAGCTCACCATTGGTAGCCTCTACCTCCTACGAGCAGTACTTC.